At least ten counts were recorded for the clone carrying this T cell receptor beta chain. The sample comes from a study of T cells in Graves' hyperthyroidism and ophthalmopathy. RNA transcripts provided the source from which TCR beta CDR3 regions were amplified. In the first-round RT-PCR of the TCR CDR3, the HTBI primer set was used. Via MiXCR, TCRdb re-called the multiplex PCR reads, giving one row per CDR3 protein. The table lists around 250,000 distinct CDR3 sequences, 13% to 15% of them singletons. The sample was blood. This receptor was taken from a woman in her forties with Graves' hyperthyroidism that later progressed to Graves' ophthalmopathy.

DNA of the CDR3: TGTGCCAGCAGCCACGGGAGGGCGTTATACGAGCAGTACTTC. Translation gives CASSHGRALYEQYF. V gene TRBV28 combines with J gene TRBJ2-7, with 8 bases lining up with TRBD2. Losses at the gene ends were 6 bases for V and 4 bases for J; bases not matched to a gene: 8. The CDR3 loop spans 14 amino acids. The germline V gene has CDR1 MDHEN and CDR2 SYDVKM.